This T cell receptor beta chain is from a study of shared clonotypes between healthy human individuals. Overall study findings and caveats: Deeper or shallower sequencing was expected to change how clonotypes are shared among donors. Naive subsets generally exceeded memory subsets in estimated richness. It was the few donors that limited the genetic and exposure-history diversity represented.

Concerning this clone itself: Antigen specificity is unknown.

It was 150 to 250 ng DNA, about 30,000 T cell genomes, that sorted-subset replicate PCRs used. The protocol was immunoSEQ multiplex PCR, while the TCRdb copy is restricted to in-frame clones and leaves out a portion. The data contain 2 million to 2.5 million clones, roughly 90% of them seen just once; the ten biggest clones take up 0.37%. CDR3 length: 15 residues. The trim removed 2 bases at V and 1 base at J, leaving 4 bases unmatched. Per germline, CDR1 SGHRS and CDR2 YFSETQ. The origin of this receptor is a man between 18 and 29 years old in good health. Some clones in this sample may be carry-over from other donors' samples. The genes are TRBV5-1 and TRBJ1-1; TRBD1 agrees at 8 bases. The source material was naive CD4+ T cells from PBMCs. Subset specified: CD45RA+ positively selected. The CDR3 is CASSFLGQANTEAFF. As DNA, the CDR3 is TGCGCCAGCAGCTTTTTGGGACAGGCGAACACTGAAGCTTTCTTT.